This record covers a single TCR beta chain. Its specificity is not known. Sample barcodes and UMIs were carried by the TCR alpha and TCR beta cDNA libraries that 5'RACE generated with constant-segment primers. TCRdb ran MiXCR on the 5' RACE reads and lists one entry per CDR3 protein. The top ten clones hold about 2% of a sample with about 250,000 distinct CDR3 sequences, 15% of them seen once. The CDR3 sequence is 15 residues long. V was trimmed by 0 bases and J by 5 bases, leaving 13 bases between them. Germline V lookup: CDR1 MGHRA, CDR2 YSYEKL. The data stem from a study of T-cell memory formation after mild COVID-19. General study findings and limits: From day 15 to 85, contracting clones were balanced between CD4 and CD8, whereas later expanders leaned toward CD4+.

Sample: PBMCs or a T cell subset sorted from them (not recorded which). This chain links TRBV4-1 with TRBJ1-2; D not certain. This clonotype originated in an adult woman who had mild COVID-19 (a few samples of this study predate the infection). Cell type and time point are not known. In DNA, the CDR3 is TGCGCCAGCAGCCAAGATGATAGGGCCCTTTATGGCTACACCTTC. Protein: CASSQDDRALYGYTF.